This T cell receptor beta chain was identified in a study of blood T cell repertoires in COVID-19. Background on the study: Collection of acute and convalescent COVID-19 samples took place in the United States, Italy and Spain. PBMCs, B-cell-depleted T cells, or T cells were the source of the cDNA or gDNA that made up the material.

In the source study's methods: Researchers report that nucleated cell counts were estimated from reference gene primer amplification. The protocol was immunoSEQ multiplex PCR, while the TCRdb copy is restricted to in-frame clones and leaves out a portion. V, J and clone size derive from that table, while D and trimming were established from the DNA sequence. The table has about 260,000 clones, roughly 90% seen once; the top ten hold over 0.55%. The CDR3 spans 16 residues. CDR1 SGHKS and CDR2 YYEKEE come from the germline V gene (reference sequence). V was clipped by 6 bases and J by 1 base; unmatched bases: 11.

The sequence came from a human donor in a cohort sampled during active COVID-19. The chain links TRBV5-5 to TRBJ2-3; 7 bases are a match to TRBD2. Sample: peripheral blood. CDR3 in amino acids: CASNPRGEWGTDTQYF. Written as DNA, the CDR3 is TGTGCCAGCAACCCCCGGGGGGAGTGGGGCACAGATACGCAGTATTTT.